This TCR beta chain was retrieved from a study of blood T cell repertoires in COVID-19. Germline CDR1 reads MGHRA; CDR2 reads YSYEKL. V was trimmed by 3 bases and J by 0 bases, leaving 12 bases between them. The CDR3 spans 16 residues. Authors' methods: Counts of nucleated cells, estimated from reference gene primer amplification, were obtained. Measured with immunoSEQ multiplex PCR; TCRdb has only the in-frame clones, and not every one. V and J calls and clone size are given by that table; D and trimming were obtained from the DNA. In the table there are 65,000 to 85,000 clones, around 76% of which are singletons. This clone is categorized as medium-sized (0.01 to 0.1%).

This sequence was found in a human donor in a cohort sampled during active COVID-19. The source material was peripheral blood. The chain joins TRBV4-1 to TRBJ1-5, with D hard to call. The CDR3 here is CASSQLDMDSNQPQHF. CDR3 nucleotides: TGCGCCAGCAGCCAGTTAGACATGGATAGCAATCAGCCCCAGCATTTT.